The source of this TCR beta chain is a study of vaccination and CD4 T cells after COVID-19. Study in general: For post-vaccine samples, collection took place a median around 72 days after dose two, ranging from 14 to 241.

Treatment denoted: roughly ten-day PBMC culture with coronavirus spike peptide pools or control peptides (ViraFEST assay). Fresh replacement IL-2 medium substituted for half the medium on days 3 and 7. Cultured CD4+ T-cell DNA underwent Oncomine TCR Beta short-read sequencing. Investigators isolated genomic DNA from cultured CD4+ T cells. TCRdb independently ran MiXCR on the PCR reads; one entry per CDR3 protein. The sample lists some 17,000 distinct CDR3 sequences; roughly three fifths were seen once. Study-level results: A nonsignificant rise from roughly 21 to 40 was seen in the median number of SARS-CoV-2-reactive clonotypes.

This CDR3 comprises 15 residues. CDR1 and CDR2 (germline): MNHNS, SASEGT. With 2 bases removed from V and 2 bases from J, the gap between germline ends came to 13 bases. Of note for this clonotype: The antigen remains unidentified.

The chain joins TRBV6-1 to TRBJ2-7; maybe TRBD2 (6 bases). The material was CD4+ T cells from blood, cultured in vitro, obtained after SARS-CoV-2 vaccination. The TCR was taken from a human donor who had recovered from COVID-19. The CDR3 coding sequence is TGTGCCAGCAGTGAAACGACGGGAGTAGCCTACGAGCAGTACTTC. Translation gives CASSETTGVAYEQYF.